This section outlines one T cell receptor beta chain sequence together with its context. Its antigen is currently unknown. These data originate in a study of regulatory T cells in long-lasting Graves disease. Study at large: In persistent Graves' disease, antithyroid drugs had been taken for over 5 years and TSH receptor antibodies stayed positive. Study results and caveats: The analysis examined peripheral blood only and excluded thyroid tissue. Lower TCR diversity characterized persistent Graves' patients relative to newly diagnosed patients.

CDR3 regions were amplified by Arm-PCR using iRepertoire HTBI primers to build TCR beta libraries. TCRdb reanalysed the multiplex PCR reads using MiXCR and keeps one entry per CDR3 protein. The sample holds hundreds of thousands of distinct CDR3 sequences, roughly a fifth seen once. As for time point: persistent/refractory GD, antithyroid drugs over 5 years with positive TRAb. PBMC RNA served as the TCR library source. The CDR3 is 11 amino acids. CDR1 is SQVTM, CDR2 ANQGSEA, per germline. Trimming removed 0 bases from V and 4 bases from J, with 3 bases in between. The TCR originated in a female donor with Graves disease. The sequences come from peripheral blood mononuclear cells (PBMCs), collected when the disease was refractory, from a patient treated with antithyroid drugs. The chain combines TRBV29-1 with TRBJ2-5; unclear D gene. Here the CDR3 reads CSVEDIETQYF. The CDR3 region has the DNA TGCAGCGTTGAAGATATAGAGACCCAGTACTTC.